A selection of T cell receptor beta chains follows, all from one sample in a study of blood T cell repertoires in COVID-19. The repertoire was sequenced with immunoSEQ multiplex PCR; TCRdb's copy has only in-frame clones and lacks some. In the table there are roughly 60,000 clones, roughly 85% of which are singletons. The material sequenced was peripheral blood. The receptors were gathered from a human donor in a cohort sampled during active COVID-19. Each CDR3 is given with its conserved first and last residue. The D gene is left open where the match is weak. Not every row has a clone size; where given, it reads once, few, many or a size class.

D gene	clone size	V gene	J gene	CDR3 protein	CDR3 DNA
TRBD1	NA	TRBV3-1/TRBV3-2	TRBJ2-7	CASSRTGQGVYGQYF	TGTGCCAGCAGCCGAACAGGACAGGGTGTCTACGGGCAGTACTTC
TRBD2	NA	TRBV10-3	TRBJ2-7	CAIKAGDRYEQYF	TGTGCCATCAAAGCGGGAGACCGCTACGAGCAGTACTTC
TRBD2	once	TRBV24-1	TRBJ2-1	CATSPSGGRAGNEQFF	TGTGCCACCAGCCCCTCGGGCGGGAGGGCCGGCAATGAGCAGTTCTTC
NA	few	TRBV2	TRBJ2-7	CAGGSGYEQYF	TGTGCCGGTGGTTCGGGGTACGAGCAGTACTTC
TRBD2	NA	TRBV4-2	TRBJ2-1	CASSQLTSGGYNEQFF	TGTGCCAGCAGCCAATTGACTAGCGGAGGCTACAATGAGCAGTTCTTC
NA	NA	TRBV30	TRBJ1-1	CAWSDLPGTEAFF	TGTGCCTGGAGTGACCTTCCGGGCACTGAAGCTTTCTTT
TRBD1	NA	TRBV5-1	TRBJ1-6	CASSAGTGFTLHF	TGCGCCAGCAGCGCCGGGACAGGGTTCACCCTCCACTTT
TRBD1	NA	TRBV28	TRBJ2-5	CASSSAGTGGETQYF	TGTGCCAGCAGTTCCGCAGGGACAGGGGGAGAGACCCAGTACTTC
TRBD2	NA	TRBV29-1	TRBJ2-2	CSVGGTPGLASGELFF	TGCAGCGTTGGAGGGACACCGGGACTAGCCTCTGGGGAGCTGTTTTTT
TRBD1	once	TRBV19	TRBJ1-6	CASSTPFGTGASSPLHF	TGTGCCAGTAGTACCCCTTTTGGGACAGGGGCAAGTTCACCCCTCCACTTT
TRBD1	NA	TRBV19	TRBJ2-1	CASRQQGSGEQFF	TGTGCCAGTAGACAACAGGGGTCGGGTGAGCAGTTCTTC
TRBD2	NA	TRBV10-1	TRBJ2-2	CASSGASGASGELFF	TGCGCCAGCAGTGGAGCTAGCGGGGCGTCAGGGGAGCTGTTTTTT
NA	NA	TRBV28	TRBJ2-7	CASSSHNRYEQYF	TGTGCCAGCAGTTCCCACAACCGTTACGAGCAGTACTTC
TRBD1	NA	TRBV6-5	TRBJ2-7	CASSFDREYYEQYF	TGTGCCAGCAGTTTCGACAGGGAGTACTACGAGCAGTACTTC
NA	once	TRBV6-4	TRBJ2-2	CASTLDSGTGELFF	TGTGCCAGCACCTTGGACAGCGGTACCGGGGAGCTGTTTTTT
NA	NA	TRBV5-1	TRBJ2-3	CASRRQSSTDTQYF	TGCGCCAGCCGCAGACAGTCTAGCACAGATACGCAGTATTTT
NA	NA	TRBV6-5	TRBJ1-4	CASSATNEKLFF	TGTGCCAGCAGCGCAACTAATGAAAAACTGTTTTTT
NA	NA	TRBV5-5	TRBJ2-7	CASSPTTTYEQYF	TGTGCCAGCAGCCCGACCACTACCTACGAGCAGTACTTC
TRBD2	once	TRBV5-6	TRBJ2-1	CASSLGRREVPYNEQFF	TGTGCCAGCAGCTTGGGTCGGCGGGAGGTCCCCTACAATGAGCAGTTCTTC
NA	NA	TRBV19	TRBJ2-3	CASRGAGLRTDTQYF	TGTGCCAGTAGGGGGGCGGGCCTTCGGACAGATACGCAGTATTTT
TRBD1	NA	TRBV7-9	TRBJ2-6	CASRRGQAQSGANVLTF	TGTGCCAGCAGAAGGGGACAGGCCCAATCTGGGGCCAACGTCCTGACTTTC
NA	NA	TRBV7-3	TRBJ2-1	CASSPRTGRGNEQFF	TGTGCCAGCAGCCCCCGGACAGGGAGGGGTAATGAGCAGTTCTTC
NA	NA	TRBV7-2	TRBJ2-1	CASSLETGGTEQFF	TGTGCCAGCAGCTTAGAAACTGGCGGGACCGAGCAGTTCTTC
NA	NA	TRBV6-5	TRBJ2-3	CASSPRVGTDTQYF	TGTGCCAGCAGCCCCCGGGTCGGTACAGATACGCAGTATTTT
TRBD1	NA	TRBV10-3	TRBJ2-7	CAIKEDRDRSSYEQYF	TGTGCCATTAAAGAAGACCGGGACAGGAGCTCCTACGAGCAGTACTTC
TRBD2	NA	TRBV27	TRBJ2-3	CASSFRSGRVIDTQYF	TGTGCCAGCAGTTTTCGTAGCGGGAGGGTGATAGATACGCAGTATTTT
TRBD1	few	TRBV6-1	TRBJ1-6	CASRGQGSNSPLHF	TGTGCCAGCAGGGGACAGGGTAGTAATTCACCCCTCCACTTT
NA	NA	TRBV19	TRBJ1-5	CASSTRGGVSNQPQHF	TGTGCCAGTAGTACCCGGGGTGGGGTAAGCAATCAGCCCCAGCATTTT
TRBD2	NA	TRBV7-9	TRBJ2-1	CASNPGTSGRGGEQFF	TGTGCCAGCAACCCCGGGACTAGCGGGAGAGGTGGTGAGCAGTTCTTC
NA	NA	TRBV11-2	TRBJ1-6	CASSFGRGSLRSPLHF	TGTGCCAGCAGCTTTGGCAGGGGATCTTTACGGTCACCCCTCCACTTT
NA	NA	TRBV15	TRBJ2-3	CATGPGGSTDTQYF	TGTGCCACCGGGCCCGGGGGTAGCACAGATACGCAGTATTTT
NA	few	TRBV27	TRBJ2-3	CASTGRNTDTQYF	TGTGCCAGCACTGGTAGAAACACAGATACGCAGTATTTT
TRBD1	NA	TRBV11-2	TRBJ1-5	CASSLGQGAGNQPQHF	TGTGCCAGCAGCTTAGGACAGGGGGCAGGCAATCAGCCCCAGCATTTT
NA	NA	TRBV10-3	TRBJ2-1	CAVRSTGSGPGEQFF	TGTGCCGTCCGCTCTACAGGGAGCGGCCCCGGGGAGCAGTTCTTC
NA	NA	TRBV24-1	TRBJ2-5	CATSDPRARGRETQYF	TGTGCCACCAGTGATCCAAGGGCCCGGGGGAGAGAGACCCAGTACTTC
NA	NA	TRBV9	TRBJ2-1	CASSSRGGPMVNEQFF	TGTGCCAGCAGCTCCAGAGGAGGGCCAATGGTTAATGAGCAGTTCTTC
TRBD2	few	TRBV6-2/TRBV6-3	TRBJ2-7	CASSPGTSGWYEQYF	TGTGCCAGCAGTCCCGGGACTAGCGGTTGGTACGAGCAGTACTTC
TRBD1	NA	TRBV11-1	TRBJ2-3	CASSPMDRGPDTQYF	TGTGCCAGCAGTCCGATGGACAGGGGGCCAGATACGCAGTATTTT
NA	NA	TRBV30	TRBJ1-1	CAWSFVRGLNTEAFF	TGTGCCTGGAGTTTTGTTAGGGGACTAAACACTGAAGCTTTCTTT
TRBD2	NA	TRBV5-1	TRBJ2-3	CASSLLAGNTDTQYF	TGCGCCAGCAGCTTACTAGCGGGAAACACAGATACGCAGTATTTT
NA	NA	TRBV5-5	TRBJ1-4	CASSSPGDSTNEKLFF	TGTGCCAGCAGCTCCCCCGGGGACTCAACTAATGAAAAACTGTTTTTT
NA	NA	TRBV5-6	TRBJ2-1	CASSLTDYNEQFF	TGTGCCAGCAGCTTGACAGACTACAATGAGCAGTTCTTC
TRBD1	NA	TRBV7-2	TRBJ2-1	CASSLVTGIMGNEQFF	TGTGCCAGCAGCTTGGTGACAGGGATAATGGGCAATGAGCAGTTCTTC